The 16 T cell receptor beta chains presented below share a single source sample, sequenced in a study of human T cells and chemical hapten exposure. From the RACE reads, TCRdb called clonotypes with MiXCR, one entry per CDR3 protein. The sample has about 190,000 distinct CDR3 sequences, around 25% seen once. The sample's time point: patch test 3, about 24 weeks after DPC sensitization. As for treatment: therapeutic diphenylcyclopropenone sensitization with weekly scalp DPC. Sequenced here: whole blood, sampled in connection with sensitization to the hapten diphenylcyclopropenone (DPC). All receptors derive from a woman in her 40s with alopecia areata. Some clones in this sample may be carry-over from other donors' samples.

The chain carries TRBV7-2 and TRBJ1-3; 8 bases map to TRBD1. J lost 3 bases, V lost 7 bases, and 8 bases had no gene match. Germline V gene lookup returns CDR1 SGHTA and CDR2 FQGNSA. The CDR3 contains 15 residues. The CDR3 DNA is TGTGCCAGCACCAAGGAGACAGGGGTTGGAAACACCATATATTTT. Protein: CASTKETGVGNTIYF.

V usage is TRBV9 and J usage is TRBJ2-7, with D uncertain. CDR1 is SGDLS, CDR2 YYNGEE, per germline. Deletions cut 0 bases from V and 0 bases from J, with 10 bases between. The CDR3 length is 15 residues. This CDR3 is CASSVAAGFSYEQYF. The CDR3 DNA is TGTGCCAGCAGCGTAGCTGCCGGGTTCTCCTACGAGCAGTACTTC.

This sequence joins TRBV2 and TRBJ2-2; D is perhaps TRBD1 or TRBD2 (6 bases each). V was cut by 2 bases and J by 5 bases, with 12 bases left in between. Germline CDR1 SNHLY, CDR2 FYNNEI. This CDR3 comprises 15 residues. This CDR3 is CASSETGARTGELFF. The CDR3 region has the DNA TGTGCCAGCAGTGAAACGGGGGCGCGGACCGGGGAGCTGTTTTTT. The full variable domain, rest sourced from reference TRBV2 and TRBJ2-2, is EPEVTQTPSHQVTQMGQEVILRCVPISNHLYFYWYRQILGQKVEFLVSFYNNEISEKSEIFDDQFSVERPDGSNFTLKIRSTKLEDSAMYFCASSETGARTGELFFGEGSRLTVL.

The J gene is TRBJ2-7, the V gene TRBV7-9, with D possibly TRBD1 on 6 matching bases. V was clipped by 5 bases and J by 3 bases, with 17 bases between them. CDR1 SEHNR and CDR2 FQNEAQ come from the germline V gene (reference sequence). The CDR3 runs 15 residues. CDR3 in amino acids: CASSPRTAGVYEQYF. As DNA, the CDR3 is TGTGCCAGCAGCCCCAGGACAGCTGGCGTCTACGAGCAGTACTTC.

This chain links TRBV10-3 with TRBJ2-3; possibly TRBD2 for D (5 bases). V gave up 0 bases and J gave up 3 bases, with 7 bases separating them. CDR3 size: 14 residues. Germline-derived CDR1 and CDR2 are ENHRY and SYGVKD. The CDR3 loop reads CAISESEGTDTQYF. CDR3 sequence (DNA): TGTGCCATCAGTGAGTCAGAGGGAACAGATACGCAGTATTTT.

The chain employs TRBV10-3 and TRBJ2-1, with 8 bases identical to TRBD2. Germline CDR1 and CDR2: ENHRY and SYGVKD. V lost 10 bases to trimming and J lost 4 bases; unmatched junction nucleotides: 9. This CDR3 comprises 14 residues. CDR3 sequence (DNA): TGTGCCAGCGGGGGACTAGGGGAATACAATGAGCAGTTCTTC. Its protein is CASGGLGEYNEQFF.

The chain employs TRBV7-2 and TRBJ2-3, with 12 bases that match TRBD2. The CDR3 runs to 17 residues. The trim removed 5 bases at V and 1 base at J, leaving 7 bases unmatched. Germline-derived CDR1 and CDR2 are SGHTA and FQGNSA. The CDR3 region has the DNA TGTGCCAGCAGCCGCCAGGGACTAGCGGGCGGCACAGATACGCAGTATTTT. Protein: CASSRQGLAGGTDTQYF. Together with reference TRBV7-2 and TRBJ2-3, the CDR3 gives the full variable domain: GAGVSQSPSNKVTEKGKDVELRCDPISGHTALYWYRQSLGQGLEFLIYFQGNSAPDKSGLPSDRFSAERTGGSVSTLTIQRTQQEDSAVYLCASSRQGLAGGTDTQYFGPGTRLTVL.

The chain recombines TRBV20-1 with TRBJ2-7; 7 nucleotides align to TRBD1. After removal of 6 bases from V and 4 bases from J, the junction contained 12 bases not matched to a gene. This CDR3 has 14 amino acids. Germline V gene lookup returns CDR1 DFQATT and CDR2 SNEGSKA (reference sequence). CDR3 protein: CSADRQGRLYEQYF. DNA of the CDR3: TGCAGTGCCGACCGACAGGGAAGGTTATACGAGCAGTACTTC.

The V call is TRBV2, the J call TRBJ2-3; D ambiguous. CDR1 is SNHLY, CDR2 FYNNEI, per germline. The V end lost 8 bases, the J end lost 1 base, and 16 bases lay between the germline ends. This CDR3 spans 15 amino acids. CDR3 region: CASGLLASGTDTQYF. The CDR3 nucleotides read TGTGCCAGCGGTCTTCTCGCCTCCGGCACAGATACGCAGTATTTT.

This clonotype was recorded a few times. V is TRBV5-1 and J is TRBJ2-3; the match to TRBD2 covers 8 bases. Unmatched junction bases numbered 6, after V lost 0 bases and J lost 3 bases. Germline CDR1 is SGHRS and CDR2 is YFSETQ. The CDR3 consists of 16 residues. Here the CDR3 DNA reads TGCGCCAGCAGCTTGGCGAGCGGGGGACAAACAGATACGCAGTATTTT. Protein: CASSLASGGQTDTQYF.

This clonotype occurred a few times. The chain couples TRBV12-3 or TRBV12-4 to TRBJ1-4, with no clear D. This CDR3 has 11 amino acids. Trimming took off 2 bases at V and 8 bases at J, with 3 bases between the two ends. CDR3 sequence: CASSLQEKLFF. CDR3 in DNA: TGTGCCAGCAGTTTACAAGAAAAACTGTTTTTT.

The rearrangement uses TRBV5-1 and TRBJ2-3, with D hard to call. The CDR3 is made up of 15 amino acids. Per the germline V gene, CDR1 is SGHRS and CDR2 is YFSETQ. The V end lost 4 bases, the J end lost 0 bases, and 12 bases lay between the germline ends. CDR3 sequence reads: CASSLGDPSTDTQYF. The CDR3 bases are TGCGCCAGCAGCCTGGGCGATCCTAGCACAGATACGCAGTATTTT.

The chain carries TRBV7-6 and TRBJ2-2, with D perhaps TRBD1 (5 bases). The CDR3 extends over 11 amino acids. Germline V CDR1 and CDR2: SGHVS, FNYEAQ. The ends were cut back, 8 bases at V and 5 bases at J, with 6 bases in the middle. DNA of the CDR3: TGTGCCAGCCGACAGACCGGGGAGCTGTTTTTT. Translation gives CASRQTGELFF.

The table lists this clonotype with a few counts. V and J are TRBV4-1 and TRBJ2-7, with 10 bases aligning to TRBD2. Per the germline V gene, CDR1 is MGHRA and CDR2 is YSYEKL. The CDR3 runs to 14 residues. Trimming removed 0 bases from V and 9 bases from J; junction bases left unmatched: 5. The DNA of the CDR3 is TGCGCCAGCAGCCAAGAATTAACTAGCGGGACGCAGTACTTC. Protein sequence: CASSQELTSGTQYF.

This clonotype showed up many times. The chain employs TRBV20-1 and TRBJ2-1; 7 bases are shared with TRBD2. V lost 5 bases and J lost 1; bases outside the gene matches: 5. The CDR3 runs 14 residues. CDR1 is DFQATT and CDR2 is SNEGSKA in the germline V gene (reference sequence). CDR3 sequence reads: CSAAPSGSYNEQFF. CDR3 bases: TGCAGTGCTGCGCCTAGCGGATCCTACAATGAGCAGTTCTTC.

This clonotype was counted only a few times. The chain uses TRBV20-1 and TRBJ2-7; D unclear. The CDR3 is 15 residues long. V was pared by 0 bases and J by 0 bases, with 12 bases between. The germline V gene encodes CDR1 DFQATT and CDR2 SNEGSKA (reference sequence). CDR3 bases: TGCAGTGCTAGAGATCCGGCGTACTTCTCCTACGAGCAGTACTTC. Amino acid sequence: CSARDPAYFSYEQYF.